The 4 T cell receptor beta chains given below trace back to one sample, sequenced in a study of vaccination effects on CD4 cells after COVID-19. What these receptors recognize is not known. Clones were sequenced by immunoSEQ multiplex PCR, and TCRdb holds only the in-frame ones, with some missing. Here the sample spans 40,000 or so clones, 82% being singletons. Culture proceeded for about 11 days, and CD4+ T cells were then isolated. This sample comprised CD4+ T cells from PBMCs cultured without peptide, obtained before COVID-19 vaccination. The receptors shown here come from a human donor who received a COVID-19 vaccine.

V usage is TRBV2 and J usage is TRBJ2-5; unclear D gene. CDR3 size: 14 residues. V lost 6 bases, J lost 3 bases, and 14 bases lay in between. Germline CDR1 SNHLY, CDR2 FYNNEI. CDR3 residues: CASSQSWSKETQYF. CDR3 sequence (DNA): TGTGCCAGCAGCCAAAGCTGGTCTAAAGAGACCCAGTACTTC.

This clone was counted once. The chain carries TRBV5-4 and TRBJ2-7, with D tentatively TRBD2 (6 bases). CDR3 length: 15 amino acids. In germline, CDR1 is SGHNT, CDR2 YYREEE (reference sequence). The germline V and J ends were trimmed by 4 bases and 2 bases, with 16 bases remaining between them. The CDR3: CASSRPGDWPYEQYV. In nucleotides, the CDR3 is TGTGCCAGCAGCCGCCCGGGGGATTGGCCCTACGAGCAGTACGTC.

The V gene is TRBV11-2, the J gene TRBJ2-3; D is ambiguous. Germline assignment: CDR1 SGHAT and CDR2 FQNNGV. Trimming shortened V by 5 bases and J by 1 base, and 7 bases separated the two germline ends. The CDR3 extends over 13 amino acids. The CDR3 region is CASSIQGTDTQYF. The DNA for the CDR3 is TGTGCCAGCAGCATCCAGGGCACAGATACGCAGTATTTT.

This clone has just a few counts. The chain is built from TRBV29-1 and TRBJ2-1; no definite D call. Per the germline V gene, CDR1 is SQVTM and CDR2 is ANQGSEA. The V gene lost 3 bases and the J gene lost 6 bases, with 18 bases spanning the gap. This CDR3 has 15 residues. The CDR3 loop reads CSVDIQRPTFNEQFF. Written as DNA, the CDR3 is TGCAGCGTTGACATACAGAGACCCACATTCAATGAGCAGTTCTTC.